The 25 T cell receptor beta chains in this list originate from one sample, sequenced in a study of T cell changes during pregnancy in multiple sclerosis. The table came from immunoSEQ multiplex PCR; TCRdb's copy has only in-frame clones and leaves some out. The sample shows around 85,000 clones, approximately 91% of them seen only once. The sequencing used PBMCs, collected in the first trimester of pregnancy. The receptors here all came from a female donor in good health, serving as a control in a pregnancy study. Some clones in this sample may be carry-over from other donors' samples.

This chain connects TRBV5-1 to TRBJ2-5; a possible D gene is TRBD2 (7 bases). Germline V gene sequence: CDR1 SGHRS, CDR2 YFSETQ. The CDR3 loop spans 15 amino acids. V gave up 7 bases and J gave up 5 bases, with 21 bases separating them. CDR3 in amino acids: CASGEGGAQGETQYF. CDR3 nucleotide sequence: TGCGCCAGCGGCGAGGGGGGGGCGCAGGGGGAGACCCAGTACTTC.

This clone came up once. J is TRBJ1-1 and V is TRBV28, with a tentative D call TRBD1 (5 bases). The ends were cut back, 8 bases at V and 0 bases at J, with 10 bases in the middle. The germline V gene has CDR1 MDHEN and CDR2 SYDVKM. CDR3 length equals 13 residues. Here the CDR3 DNA reads TGTGCCAGCGGGGGGATAATGAACACTGAAGCTTTCTTT. It codes for CASGGIMNTEAFF.

The CDR3 coding sequence is TGCGCCAGCAGCCCGGAAGGACTCGGGAGGGAGCCCCAGCATTTT. Translation gives CASSPEGLGREPQHF. The chain couples TRBV5-1 to TRBJ1-5; D is undetermined. Per germline, CDR1 SGHRS and CDR2 YFSETQ. The CDR3 has 15 residues. Between the trimmed V and J ends, which lost 4 bases and 8 bases, there was a span of 19 bases. Together with reference TRBV5-1 and TRBJ1-5, the CDR3 gives the full variable domain: KAGVTQTPRYLIKTRGQQVTLSCSPISGHRSVSWYQQTPGQGLQFLFEYFSETQRNKGNFPGRFSGRQFSNSRSEMNVSTLELGDSALYLCASSPEGLGREPQHFGDGTRLSIL.

V usage is TRBV7-2 and J usage is TRBJ1-2; D is possibly TRBD1 (5 bases). The germline V gene has CDR1 SGHTA and CDR2 FQGNSA. The CDR3 runs 17 residues. Trimming removed 2 bases from V and 0 bases from J, with 16 bases in between. In DNA, the CDR3 is TGTGCCAGCAGCTTAAGAGGCGCAGGGATTGCTAACTATGGCTACACCTTC. Translating it yields CASSLRGAGIANYGYTF.

This clone was found once. The chain joins TRBV7-9 to TRBJ1-2, with 12 bases identical to TRBD1. Germline trimming cut 5 bases from V and 6 bases from J; bases unmatched to any gene: 1. CDR3 length: 13 amino acids. CDR1 and CDR2 (germline): SEHNR, FQNEAQ (reference sequence). The CDR3 coding sequence is TGTGCCAGCAGCGGGACAGGGGGCCATGGCTACACCTTC. Amino acid sequence: CASSGTGGHGYTF.

This clone was seen a few times. This rearrangement joins TRBV5-6 to TRBJ1-6, with 7 nucleotides matching TRBD1. V lost 0 bases and J lost 9; bases outside the gene matches: 6. Germline V CDR1 and CDR2: SGHDT, YYEEEE. This CDR3 is built from 15 residues. The CDR3 spells CASSLGDSDLSPLHF. The CDR3 nucleotides are TGTGCCAGCAGCTTGGGGGACAGTGACCTTTCACCCCTCCACTTT.

The V call is TRBV28, the J call TRBJ1-5, with D tentatively TRBD1 (5 bases). The ends were cut back, 2 bases at V and 6 bases at J, with 11 bases in the middle. Germline CDR1 MDHEN, CDR2 SYDVKM. The CDR3 runs 14 residues. DNA for the CDR3: TGTGCCAGCAGTTTAGCAGGGTCAGGTCAGCCCCAGCATTTT. This sequence encodes CASSLAGSGQPQHF.

The V and J genes are TRBV21-1 and TRBJ1-1. TRBV21-1 is listed as a pseudogene. The length of the CDR3 is 13 residues. The CDR3 is CASSKWGGLDAFF. In DNA, the CDR3 is TGTGCCAGCAGCAAGTGGGGGGGGCTGGACGCTTTCTTT.

V gene TRBV20-1 combines with J gene TRBJ2-7; 7 bases are a match to TRBD2. CDR1 and CDR2 from the germline V gene are DFQATT and SNEGSKA (reference sequence). The J segment lost 3 bases and the V segment lost 8 bases, leaving 4 bases of the junction unmatched. The CDR3 sequence is 11 residues long. DNA of the CDR3: TGCAGTTTAGCGGGCGACTACGAGCAGTACTTC. Its protein is CSLAGDYEQYF.

CDR3 residues: CASSPRSGPSYEQYF. DNA of the CDR3: TGTGCCAGCAGCCCGAGAAGCGGACCCTCCTACGAGCAGTACTTC. V gene TRBV7-8 combines with J gene TRBJ2-7; D may be TRBD2 (5 bases). Germline V gene data show CDR1 as SGHVS and CDR2 as FQNEAQ. V lost 5 bases and J 0 bases, leaving 14 bases between the germline ends. CDR3 length: 15 residues.

The chain joins TRBV6-1 to TRBJ2-3; 7 bases align to TRBD1. CDR3 length: 13 residues. The trim removed 8 bases at V and 4 bases at J, leaving 6 bases unmatched. Germline CDR1 reads MNHNS; CDR2 reads SASEGT. Here the CDR3 DNA reads TGTGCCAGCGGGACAGAGATTTCAGATACGCAGTATTTT. Translating it yields CASGTEISDTQYF.

The genes are TRBV5-1 and TRBJ1-2, with 8 bases fitting TRBD1. The V segment lost 4 bases and the J segment 8 bases; nucleotides outside the gene matches: 16. The V gene's germline CDR1 is SGHRS and CDR2 YFSETQ. CDR3 length equals 16 residues. CDR3 protein: CASSLRHRQGTEGYTF. CDR3 DNA: TGCGCCAGCAGCCTACGACACCGACAGGGGACGGAGGGCTACACCTTC.

This clone was counted once. V and J are TRBV7-2 and TRBJ2-3, with 8 bases identical to TRBD2. After removal of 5 bases from V and 3 bases from J, the junction contained 7 bases not matched to a gene. The CDR3 runs 15 residues. Germline CDR1 SGHTA, CDR2 FQGNSA. The CDR3 loop is CASSVSGIGTDTQYF. The DNA of the CDR3 is TGTGCCAGCAGCGTTAGCGGGATCGGAACAGATACGCAGTATTTT. Full variable domain (remainder filled in from reference TRBV7-2 and TRBJ2-3): GAGVSQSPSNKVTEKGKDVELRCDPISGHTALYWYRQSLGQGLEFLIYFQGNSAPDKSGLPSDRFSAERTGGSVSTLTIQRTQQEDSAVYLCASSVSGIGTDTQYFGPGTRLTVL.

The chain is built from TRBV4-3 and TRBJ2-1; 8 bases are a match to TRBD2. Losses at the gene ends were 1 base for V and 8 bases for J; bases not matched to a gene: 1. The CDR3 has 13 residues. Germline V lookup: CDR1 LGHNA, CDR2 YSLEER. CDR3 protein: CASSQVGGDEQFF. The CDR3 DNA is TGCGCCAGCAGCCAAGTCGGGGGGGATGAGCAGTTCTTC.

This clone appeared a few times. V gene TRBV2 combines with J gene TRBJ2-5; a possible D gene is TRBD2 (6 bases). The germline gives CDR1 SNHLY, CDR2 FYNNEI. Trimming stripped 0 bases from V and 6 bases from J, with 14 bases between. The CDR3 length is 15 residues. The CDR3 sequence: CASSEASGVVKTQYF. CDR3 nucleotides: TGTGCCAGCAGTGAAGCTAGCGGTGTCGTGAAGACCCAGTACTTC.

The V gene is TRBV27, the J gene TRBJ1-3; 8 positions agree with TRBD1. The ends lost 3 bases at V and 7 bases at J; junction bases unmatched: 5. This CDR3 comprises 14 residues. Looked up from germline, CDR1 is MNHEY and CDR2 is SMNVEV (reference sequence). The CDR3 DNA follows: TGTGCCAGCAGTTTTTCCGGGACAGGCAACACCATATATTTT. Amino acids: CASSFSGTGNTIYF.

This rearrangement joins TRBV5-8 to TRBJ1-1; D is unclear. Germline V gene data show CDR1 as SGHTS and CDR2 as YDEGEE. The CDR3 spans 16 residues. Trimming stripped 1 base from V and 0 bases from J, with 13 bases between. CDR3 sequence: CASSLLSPRMNTEAFF. Written as DNA, the CDR3 is TGTGCCAGCAGCTTGTTGTCCCCGAGAATGAACACTGAAGCTTTCTTT.

This clone was observed a few times. The junction differs from germline at one of its ends, possibly a read error. The gene calls are TRBV27 and TRBJ1-1, with D uncertain. The length of the CDR3 is 11 residues. Germline loops: CDR1 MNHEY, CDR2 SMNVEV (reference sequence). The CDR3: CASSGLNGELF. The CDR3 DNA reads TGTGCCAGCAGTGGGCTTAACGGTGAACTCTTT.

The chain recombines TRBV4-1 with TRBJ1-5; tentatively, D is TRBD1 (6 bases). Germline CDR1 reads MGHRA; CDR2 reads YSYEKL. Trimming cost V 0 bases and J 6 bases, with 15 bases left between them. The CDR3 consists of 16 residues. The CDR3 loop is CASSQDGRGRGQPQHF. The CDR3 DNA follows: TGCGCCAGCAGCCAAGATGGCAGGGGAAGGGGTCAGCCCCAGCATTTT.

This rearrangement joins TRBV7-2 to TRBJ1-1; possible D gene TRBD1, 5 bases. The CDR3 spans 12 residues. Trimming took 2 bases from V and 8 from J, leaving 9 bases between them. Germline CDR1 SGHTA, CDR2 FQGNSA. The CDR3 loop reads CASSLFGGEAFF. DNA for the CDR3: TGTGCCAGCAGCTTATTCGGGGGGGAAGCTTTCTTT.

The gene calls are TRBV7-8 and TRBJ2-7; D may be TRBD2 (6 bases). Trimming took off 5 bases at V and 6 bases at J, with 17 bases between the two ends. Germline CDR1 is SGHVS and CDR2 is FQNEAQ. This CDR3 has 14 amino acids. The DNA of the CDR3 is TGTGCCAGCAGCGCCAGACCCTGGGAGGCCGAGCAGTACTTC. Its translation is CASSARPWEAEQYF.

In DNA form, the CDR3 reads TGTGCCAGCAGCCTGGAGGAGTCCAACTATGGCTACACCTTC. The encoded protein is CASSLEESNYGYTF. The rearrangement links TRBV7-9 to TRBJ1-2; D is undetermined. Germline V lookup: CDR1 SEHNR, CDR2 FQNEAQ (reference sequence). The CDR3 is made up of 14 amino acids. V lost 5 bases, J lost 2 bases, and 12 bases lay in between.

This chain joins TRBV18 and TRBJ2-5, with 8 bases that match TRBD1. The J call is uncertain, as TRBJ2-7 better fits the DNA end. The germline gives CDR1 KGHSH, CDR2 LQKENI. The length of the CDR3 is 14 residues. As DNA, the CDR3 is TGTGCCAGCTCCGGACAGGGTCCTTCCTACGAGCAGTACTTC. As protein: CASSGQGPSYEQYF.

This chain links TRBV19 with TRBJ2-1; 8 bases line up with TRBD1. Germline V lookup: CDR1 LNHDA, CDR2 SQIVND (reference sequence). V trimming: 5 bases; J trimming: 4 bases; junction bases outside the gene matches: 4. CDR3 size: 14 residues. CDR3 sequence: CASSPRTGYNEQFF. Written as DNA, the CDR3 is TGTGCCAGTAGTCCACGGACAGGGTACAATGAGCAGTTCTTC.

The rearrangement uses TRBV28 and TRBJ1-1; possible D gene TRBD1, 5 bases. V was trimmed by 8 bases and J by 6 bases, leaving 13 bases between them. Germline V gives CDR1 MDHEN, CDR2 SYDVKM. The CDR3 runs 12 residues. CDR3 DNA: TGTGCCAGCGGCTCTGGGGGGGCTGAAGCTTTCTTT. This translates into CASGSGGAEAFF.